The T cell receptor beta chain under discussion was sequenced for a study of CD8+ T cells in alopecia areata. About the research overall: Administration of oral tofacitinib to treated patients was at 5 to 10 mg twice daily.

RNA extraction was followed by reverse transcription into cDNA, which acted as the sequencing template. Measured with immunoSEQ multiplex PCR; TCRdb has only the in-frame clones, and not every one. The data hold 200,000 to 250,000 clones, with around three fifths observed a single time. CDR1 is MNHNS, CDR2 SASEGT, per germline. The CDR3 covers 14 residues. With 5 bases clipped from V and 7 bases from J, the junction kept 8 bases outside the gene matches. This clone has a handful of counts. Its antigen is unknown. Whole-study findings and limits: Scalp sequencing also captures normal skin's resident alphabeta T cells.

The J gene is TRBJ2-1, the V gene TRBV6-1; TRBD2 agrees at 7 bases. This receptor was taken from a human donor with alopecia areata. The material sequenced was CD4+ T cells sorted from blood, taken at week 0. CDR3 in amino acids: CASSPRTSVNEQFF. CDR3 bases: TGTGCCAGCAGTCCGCGGACTAGTGTGAATGAGCAGTTCTTC.